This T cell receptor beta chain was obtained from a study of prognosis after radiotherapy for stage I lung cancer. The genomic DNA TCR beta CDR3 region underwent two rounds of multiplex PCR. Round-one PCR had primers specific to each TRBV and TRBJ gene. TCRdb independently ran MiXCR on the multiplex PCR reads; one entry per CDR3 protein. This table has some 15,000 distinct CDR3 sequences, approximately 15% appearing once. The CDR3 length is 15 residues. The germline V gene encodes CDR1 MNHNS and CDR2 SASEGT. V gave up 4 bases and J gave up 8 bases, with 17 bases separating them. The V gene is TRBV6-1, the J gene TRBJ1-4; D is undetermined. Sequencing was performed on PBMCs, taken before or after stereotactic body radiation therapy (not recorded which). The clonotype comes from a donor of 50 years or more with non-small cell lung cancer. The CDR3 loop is CASSGFPSSGEKLFF. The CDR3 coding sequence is TGTGCCAGCAGTGGATTTCCCTCCTCGGGAGAAAAACTGTTTTTT.